This note documents a single TCR beta chain sequence. The germline V gene has CDR1 SGDLS and CDR2 YYNGEE. V trimming: 0 bases; J trimming: 4 bases; junction bases outside the gene matches: 7. The CDR3 spans 17 residues. The study reverse transcribed the entire isolated RNA, so it sequenced expressed TCRB transcripts. TCRdb keeps only in-frame clones here, not all; method: immunoSEQ multiplex PCR. The sample consists of about 270,000 clones, 13% to 15% of them appearing once. This entry is derived from a study of beta chain features in type 1 diabetes. The genes are TRBV9 and TRBJ2-3; 11 nucleotides align to TRBD2. The sequence derives from a middle-aged woman in good health. Sequenced material: naive CD4+ T cells from blood. The CDR3 sequence: CASSVGLAGGSADTQYF. CDR3 nucleotide sequence: TGTGCCAGCAGCGTAGGGCTAGCGGGGGGCTCGGCAGATACGCAGTATTTT.